This T cell receptor beta chain was sequenced for a study of Ad26.COV2.S vaccination and SARS-CoV-2 variants. There are 16 residues in the CDR3. J was trimmed by 1 base and V by 1 base; bases with no gene match: 6. The V gene's germline CDR1 is SGHDT and CDR2 YYEEEE. The table came from immunoSEQ multiplex PCR; TCRdb's copy has only in-frame clones and leaves some out. There are 430,000 or so clones in the sample; 75% to 95% occur only once, and 12% lies in the top ten. Described treatment: roughly 20 received Ad26.COV2.S at low or high dose, single or two shots; 5 received placebo; per-sample allocation not given. Day 63 after the first vaccine or placebo injection was the time point for sampling. The vaccine antigen was prefusion-stabilized Wuhan SARS-CoV-2 spike.

The sequence came from a person between 18 and 59 years old who received the Ad26.COV2.S COVID-19 vaccine or a placebo. V usage is TRBV5-6 and J usage is TRBJ1-1; TRBD1 aligns across 8 bases. This specimen was peripheral blood, taken in a trial of Ad26.COV2.S vaccine versus placebo. The CDR3 DNA reads TGTGCCAGCAGCTTGAGGCAGGGGGCAGGGAACACTGAAGCTTTCTTT. Translated: CASSLRQGAGNTEAFF.